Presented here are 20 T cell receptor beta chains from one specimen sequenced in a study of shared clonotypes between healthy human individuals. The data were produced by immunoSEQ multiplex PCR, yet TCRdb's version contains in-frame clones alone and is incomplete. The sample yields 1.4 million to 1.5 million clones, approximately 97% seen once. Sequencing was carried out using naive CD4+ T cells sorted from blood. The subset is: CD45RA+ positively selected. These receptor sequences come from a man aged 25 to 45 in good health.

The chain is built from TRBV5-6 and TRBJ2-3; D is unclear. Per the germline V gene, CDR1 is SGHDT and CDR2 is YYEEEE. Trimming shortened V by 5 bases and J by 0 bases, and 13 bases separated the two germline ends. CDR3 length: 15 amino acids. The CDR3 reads CASRFGMYSTDTQYF. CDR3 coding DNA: TGTGCCAGCAGATTCGGAATGTATAGCACAGATACGCAGTATTTT.

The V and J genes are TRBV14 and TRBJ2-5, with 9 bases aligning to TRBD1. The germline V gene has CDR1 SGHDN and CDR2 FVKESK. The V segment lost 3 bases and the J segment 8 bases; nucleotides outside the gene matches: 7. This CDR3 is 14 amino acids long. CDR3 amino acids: CASSHLPTGGTQYF. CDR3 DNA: TGTGCCAGCAGCCATCTTCCGACAGGGGGAACCCAGTACTTC.

This CDR3 reads CASSPGRGSTEAFF. The CDR3 bases are TGTGCCAGCTCACCGGGCAGAGGGAGCACTGAAGCTTTCTTT. The J gene is TRBJ1-1, the V gene TRBV18, with D hard to call. This CDR3 is built from 14 residues. V shed 3 bases and J shed 4 bases, with 12 bases lying between them. From germline, CDR1 is KGHSH and CDR2 LQKENI.

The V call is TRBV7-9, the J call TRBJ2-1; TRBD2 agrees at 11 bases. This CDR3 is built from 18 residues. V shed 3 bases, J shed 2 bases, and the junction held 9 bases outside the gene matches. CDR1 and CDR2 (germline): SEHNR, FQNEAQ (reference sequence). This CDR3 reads CASSFLAGGPSAYNEQFF. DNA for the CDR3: TGTGCCAGCAGCTTTTTAGCGGGAGGGCCGAGCGCCTACAATGAGCAGTTCTTC.

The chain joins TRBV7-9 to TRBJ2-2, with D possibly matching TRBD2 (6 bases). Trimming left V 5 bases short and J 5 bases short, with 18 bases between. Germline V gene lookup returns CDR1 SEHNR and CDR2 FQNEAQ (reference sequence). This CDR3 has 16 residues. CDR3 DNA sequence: TGTGCCAGCAGCACAAGAGGCACTAGCCTTACCGGGGAGCTGTTTTTT. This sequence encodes CASSTRGTSLTGELFF.

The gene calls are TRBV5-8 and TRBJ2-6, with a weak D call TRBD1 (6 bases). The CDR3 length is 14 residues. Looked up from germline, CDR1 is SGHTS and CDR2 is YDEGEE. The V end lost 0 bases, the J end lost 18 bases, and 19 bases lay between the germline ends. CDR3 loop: CASSLAAPTGRQTF. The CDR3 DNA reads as TGTGCCAGCAGCTTGGCGGCCCCGACAGGCCGCCAGACTTTC.

Here the CDR3 DNA reads TGTGCCAGCTCGGGTAGGGACGAGCAGTACTTC. This encodes CASSGRDEQYF. The chain couples TRBV2 to TRBJ2-7; D is undetermined. V shed 8 bases and J shed 5 bases, with 10 bases lying between them. Looked up from germline, CDR1 is SNHLY and CDR2 is FYNNEI. This CDR3 is built from 11 residues.

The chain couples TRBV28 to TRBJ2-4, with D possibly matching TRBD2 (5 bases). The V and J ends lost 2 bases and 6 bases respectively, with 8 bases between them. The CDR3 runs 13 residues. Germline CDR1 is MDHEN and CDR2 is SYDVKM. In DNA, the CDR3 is TGTGCCAGCAGTTTAAGGGCGGGAAACATTCAGTACTTC. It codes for CASSLRAGNIQYF.

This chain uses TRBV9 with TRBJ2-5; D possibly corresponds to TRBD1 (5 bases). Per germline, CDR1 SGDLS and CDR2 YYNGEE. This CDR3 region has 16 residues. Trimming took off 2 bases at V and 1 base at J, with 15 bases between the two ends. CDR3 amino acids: CASSVGQTEVQETQYF. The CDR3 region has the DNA TGTGCCAGCAGCGTGGGGCAAACCGAGGTCCAAGAGACCCAGTACTTC.

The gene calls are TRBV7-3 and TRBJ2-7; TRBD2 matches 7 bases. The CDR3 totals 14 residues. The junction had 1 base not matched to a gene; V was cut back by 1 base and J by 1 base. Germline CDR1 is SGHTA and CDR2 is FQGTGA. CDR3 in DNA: TGTGCCAGCAGCTTAAGGCGGGAGTCCTACGAGCAGTACTTC. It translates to CASSLRRESYEQYF.

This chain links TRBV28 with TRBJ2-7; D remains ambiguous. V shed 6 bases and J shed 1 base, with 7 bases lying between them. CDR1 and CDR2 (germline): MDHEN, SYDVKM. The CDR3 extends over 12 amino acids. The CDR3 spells CASSQTSYEQYF. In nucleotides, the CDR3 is TGTGCCAGCAGCCAAACGTCCTACGAGCAGTACTTC.

For the CDR3, the DNA is TGTGCCAGCAGTGGCCAGGGGGCGTTCTATGGCTACACCTTC. The encoded protein is CASSGQGAFYGYTF. V gene TRBV6-1 combines with J gene TRBJ1-2; 8 nucleotides align to TRBD1. Germline-derived CDR1 and CDR2 are MNHNS and SASEGT. With V trimmed by 4 bases and J by 4 bases, 5 bases remained unmatched. This CDR3 is built from 14 residues.

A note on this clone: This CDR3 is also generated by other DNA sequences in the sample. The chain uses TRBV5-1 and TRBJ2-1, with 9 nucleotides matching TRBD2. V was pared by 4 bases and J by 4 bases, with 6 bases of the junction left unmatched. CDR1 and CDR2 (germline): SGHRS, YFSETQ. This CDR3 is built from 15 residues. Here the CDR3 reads CASSLATSGYNEQFF. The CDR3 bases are TGCGCCAGCAGCCTGGCGACTAGCGGATACAATGAGCAGTTCTTC. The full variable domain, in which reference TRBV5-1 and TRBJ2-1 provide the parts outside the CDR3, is KAGVTQTPRYLIKTRGQQVTLSCSPISGHRSVSWYQQTPGQGLQFLFEYFSETQRNKGNFPGRFSGRQFSNSRSEMNVSTLELGDSALYLCASSLATSGYNEQFFGPGTRLTVL.

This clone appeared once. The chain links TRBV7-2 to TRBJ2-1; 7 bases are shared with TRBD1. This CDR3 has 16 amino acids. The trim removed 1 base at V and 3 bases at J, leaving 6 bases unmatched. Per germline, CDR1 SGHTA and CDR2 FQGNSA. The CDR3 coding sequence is TGTGCCAGCAGCTTAGGGTGGGACAGCCTCTACAATGAGCAGTTCTTC. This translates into CASSLGWDSLYNEQFF.

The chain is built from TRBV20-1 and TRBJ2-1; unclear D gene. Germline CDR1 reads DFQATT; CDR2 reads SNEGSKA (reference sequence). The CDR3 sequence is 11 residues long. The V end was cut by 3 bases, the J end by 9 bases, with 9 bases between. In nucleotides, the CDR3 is TGCAGTGCTAGGAACGCGGTTGAGCAGTTCTTC. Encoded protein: CSARNAVEQFF.

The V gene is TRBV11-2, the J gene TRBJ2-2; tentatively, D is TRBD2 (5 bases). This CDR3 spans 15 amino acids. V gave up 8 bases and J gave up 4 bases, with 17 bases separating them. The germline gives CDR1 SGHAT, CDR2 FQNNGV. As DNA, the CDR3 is TGTGCCAGCCGAAAGGGTCTAGGGAGCACCGGGGAGCTGTTTTTT. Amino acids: CASRKGLGSTGELFF. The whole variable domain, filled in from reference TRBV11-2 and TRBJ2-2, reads EAGVAQSPRYKIIEKRQSVAFWCNPISGHATLYWYQQILGQGPKLLIQFQNNGVVDDSQLPKDRFSAERLKGVDSTLKIQPAKLEDSAVYLCASRKGLGSTGELFFGEGSRLTVL.

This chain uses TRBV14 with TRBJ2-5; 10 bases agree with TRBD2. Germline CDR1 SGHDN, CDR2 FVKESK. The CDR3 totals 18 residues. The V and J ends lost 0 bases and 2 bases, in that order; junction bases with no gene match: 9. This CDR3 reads CASSQDLTLAGVQETQYF. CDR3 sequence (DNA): TGTGCCAGCAGCCAAGATCTAACGCTAGCGGGAGTGCAAGAGACCCAGTACTTC.

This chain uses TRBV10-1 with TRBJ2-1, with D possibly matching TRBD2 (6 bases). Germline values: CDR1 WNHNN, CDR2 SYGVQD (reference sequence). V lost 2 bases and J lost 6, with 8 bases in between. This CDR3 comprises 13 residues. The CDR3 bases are TGCGCCAGCAGTGAGGTGACTAGCAATGAGCAGTTCTTC. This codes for CASSEVTSNEQFF.

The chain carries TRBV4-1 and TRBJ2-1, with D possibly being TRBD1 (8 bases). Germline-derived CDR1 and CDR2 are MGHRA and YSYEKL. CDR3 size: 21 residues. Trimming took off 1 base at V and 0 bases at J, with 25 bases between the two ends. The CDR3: CASSQGLGTGNWGGSYNEQFF. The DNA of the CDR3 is TGCGCCAGCAGCCAAGGCCTGGGGACAGGTAATTGGGGGGGCTCCTACAATGAGCAGTTCTTC.

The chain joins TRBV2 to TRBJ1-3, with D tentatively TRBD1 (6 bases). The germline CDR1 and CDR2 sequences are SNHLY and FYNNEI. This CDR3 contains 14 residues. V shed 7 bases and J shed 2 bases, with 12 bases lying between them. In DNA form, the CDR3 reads TGTGCCAGCAACAGGGAGAGGCCTGGAAACACCATATATTTT. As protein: CASNRERPGNTIYF.